The rows below give T cell receptor beta chains drawn from one sample of a study of T cells in Graves' hyperthyroidism and ophthalmopathy. TCRdb processed the multiplex PCR reads anew with MiXCR; each CDR3 protein has one entry. Among some 740,000 distinct CDR3 sequences, 13% to 15% were seen once, and the ten largest hold approximately 10%. The sample comprised blood. These receptors were obtained from a woman in her late teens or twenties with Graves' hyperthyroidism. CDR3s include the opening cysteine and the closing phenylalanine or tryptophan. D genes are given only for firm matches. Where a row states a size, it is once, few, many or the class of an expanded clone; other rows omit it.

V gene	clone size	D gene	J gene	CDR3 protein	CDR3 DNA
TRBV4-3	.	TRBD2	TRBJ2-4	CASSPRGGGDIQYF	TGCGCCAGCAGCCCCCGTGGGGGAGGGGACATTCAGTACTTC
TRBV25-1	.	TRBD2	TRBJ2-2	CASSPFQIAGIGELFF	TGTGCCAGCAGCCCATTCCAAATAGCGGGAATCGGGGAGCTGTTTTTT
TRBV6-5	many	.	TRBJ2-2	CASSYYQGAANTGELFF	TGTGCCAGCAGTTACTACCAAGGGGCCGCGAACACCGGGGAGCTGTTTTTT
TRBV27	.	TRBD2	TRBJ2-1	CASSPYGLAGGNEQFF	TGTGCCAGCAGTCCGTACGGACTAGCGGGGGGCAATGAGCAGTTCTTC
TRBV6-1	many	.	TRBJ2-1	CASSAVPADNEQFF	TGTGCCAGCAGTGCCGTCCCAGCGGACAATGAGCAGTTCTTC
TRBV29-1	.	TRBD2	TRBJ2-1	CSVDEREMGEQFF	TGCAGCGTTGATGAGCGGGAGATGGGTGAGCAGTTCTTC
TRBV7-2	many	.	TRBJ1-1	CASSQGVSEAFF	TGTGCCAGCAGCCAAGGGGTCAGTGAAGCTTTCTTT
TRBV12-3/TRBV12-4	many	TRBD1	TRBJ1-2	CASSPTGSNYGYTF	TGTGCCAGCAGTCCGACAGGGTCAAACTATGGCTACACCTTC
TRBV6-5	.	.	TRBJ1-1	CASNYRAWLNTEAFF	TGTGCCAGCAATTACAGGGCTTGGCTGAACACTGAAGCTTTCTTT
TRBV20-1	few	TRBD2	TRBJ2-1	CSALDLAGAHNEQFF	TGCAGTGCCCTAGACCTAGCGGGGGCCCACAATGAGCAGTTCTTC
TRBV10-3	many	.	TRBJ1-1	CAISDRGDTEAFF	TGTGCCATCAGTGACCGAGGGGACACTGAAGCTTTCTTT
TRBV20-1	few	.	TRBJ2-3	CSPQWTGTDTQYF	TGCAGTCCTCAATGGACTGGCACAGATACGCAGTATTTT
TRBV9	.	.	TRBJ2-7	CASSSSASSYEQYF	TGTGCCAGCAGCTCTAGCGCGAGCTCCTACGAGCAGTACTTC
TRBV2	.	.	TRBJ1-1	CASRWEGLVNTEAFF	TGTGCCAGCAGGTGGGAGGGTTTGGTGAACACTGAAGCTTTCTTT
TRBV7-2	many	.	TRBJ1-5	CASSPGGANQPQHF	TGTGCCAGCAGTCCCGGCGGGGCTAATCAGCCCCAGCATTTT
TRBV7-2	.	.	TRBJ2-5	CASSLRGRYRGTQYF	TGTGCCAGCAGCCTCAGGGGTCGGTACCGAGGGACCCAGTACTTC
TRBV7-9	many	.	TRBJ2-1	CASSVTQGGGSVEQFF	TGTGCCAGCAGCGTCACACAGGGGGGCGGGAGCGTTGAGCAGTTCTTC
TRBV6-2/TRBV6-3	.	.	TRBJ2-7	CASSYMDEQYF	TGTGCCAGCAGTTACATGGACGAGCAGTACTTC
TRBV7-2	few	TRBD2	TRBJ2-1	CASSYDSGAYNEQFF	TGTGCCAGCAGCTACGATAGCGGGGCCTACAATGAGCAGTTCTTC
TRBV4-1	many	.	TRBJ1-5	CASSQDREGTSNQPQHF	TGCGCCAGCAGCCAAGATCGAGAGGGGACTAGCAATCAGCCCCAGCATTTT
TRBV28	many	TRBD2	TRBJ2-1	CASSFQVGALSGRAGNEQFF	TGTGCCAGCAGTTTTCAGGTCGGGGCCCTTAGCGGGAGGGCCGGGAATGAGCAGTTCTTC
TRBV7-9	.	.	TRBJ2-4	CASSPGLDIQYF	TGTGCCAGCAGTCCGGGACTTGACATTCAGTACTTC
TRBV7-2	few	TRBD2	TRBJ2-1	CASSSETGLAVRKFF	TGTGCCAGCAGCTCAGAGACGGGACTAGCGGTACGAAAGTTCTTC
TRBV20-1	.	.	TRBJ1-5	CSARGRAGSNQPQHF	TGCAGTGCTAGGGGGAGGGCAGGGAGTAATCAGCCCCAGCATTTT
TRBV6-4	.	.	TRBJ2-2	CASNTLSGESPGELFF	TGTGCCAGCAACACGCTGTCGGGGGAGTCCCCCGGGGAGCTGTTTTTT
TRBV11-3	.	.	TRBJ2-5	CASTRRREQETQYF	TGTGCCAGCACCCGACGACGGGAACAAGAGACCCAGTACTTC
TRBV2	few	.	TRBJ1-6	CASTEGFANSPLHF	TGTGCCAGCACCGAGGGTTTTGCGAATTCACCCCTCCACTTT
TRBV10-3	.	TRBD1	TRBJ1-2	CAISRQGRYGYTF	TGTGCCATCAGTCGACAGGGCCGCTATGGCTACACCTTC
TRBV28	many	.	TRBJ2-7	CASSFGGPLGEQYF	TGTGCCAGCAGTTTCGGAGGGCCACTTGGGGAGCAGTACTTC
TRBV7-2	.	.	TRBJ1-1	CASSLGRSYTEAFF	TGTGCCAGCAGCTTAGGGCGTTCCTACACTGAAGCTTTCTTT
TRBV3-1	many	.	TRBJ1-1	CASSQVGEAEAFF	TGTGCCAGCAGCCAAGTAGGAGAGGCTGAAGCTTTCTTT
TRBV7-9	.	.	TRBJ1-1	CASSPNLDTEAFF	TGTGCCAGCAGCCCAAACTTAGACACTGAAGCTTTCTTT
TRBV4-1	few	.	TRBJ2-7	CASSQDWRPYEQYF	TGCGCCAGCAGCCAAGATTGGCGGCCCTACGAGCAGTACTTC
TRBV6-1	.	TRBD1	TRBJ1-5	CASRTDRGNQPQHF	TGTGCCAGCAGGACGGACAGGGGTAACCAGCCCCAGCATTTT
TRBV28	many	TRBD1	TRBJ1-2	CASTPLLGQGANYGYTF	TGTGCCAGCACACCTCTTCTAGGACAGGGGGCGAACTATGGCTACACCTTC
TRBV20-1	.	.	TRBJ2-2	CSASTLRPNTGELFF	TGCAGTGCCAGCACCCTTAGACCGAACACCGGGGAGCTGTTTTTT
TRBV3-1	many	.	TRBJ2-7	CASSPEGVPYEQYF	TGTGCCAGCAGCCCTGAGGGGGTCCCCTACGAGCAGTACTTC
TRBV27	.	TRBD1	TRBJ2-7	CASSPWTGTYEQYF	TGTGCCAGCAGTCCCTGGACAGGGACCTACGAGCAGTACTTC
TRBV20-1	many	TRBD1	TRBJ1-3	CSARYGQVGPGNTIYF	TGCAGTGCTAGGTACGGACAGGTCGGGCCTGGAAACACCATATATTTT
TRBV28	.	.	TRBJ2-7	CASSFQGSAYEQYF	TGTGCCAGCAGTTTTCAGGGCAGCGCCTACGAGCAGTACTTC
TRBV30	many	TRBD2	TRBJ2-1	CAWSSSNSGVNEQFF	TGTGCCTGGAGTAGTTCGAATAGCGGGGTCAATGAGCAGTTCTTC
TRBV20-1	few	TRBD2	TRBJ2-2	CSARHDIAGPNTGELFF	TGCAGTGCTAGACATGACATAGCGGGCCCTAACACCGGGGAGCTGTTTTTT
TRBV28	many	.	TRBJ2-5	CASSPRQAQETQYF	TGTGCCAGCAGTCCCCGGCAGGCCCAAGAGACCCAGTACTTC
TRBV11-3	many	.	TRBJ2-1	CASSGPGGTPPHNEQFF	TGTGCCAGCAGCGGGCCAGGAGGGACCCCCCCACACAATGAGCAGTTCTTC
TRBV18	many	TRBD2	TRBJ2-1	CASSPGGPINEQFF	TGTGCCAGCTCACCGGGAGGGCCAATTAATGAGCAGTTCTTC
TRBV5-1	.	TRBD1	TRBJ2-7	CASSSNRGISSYEQYF	TGCGCCAGCAGCTCGAACAGGGGAATCAGCTCCTACGAGCAGTACTTC
TRBV29-1	.	.	TRBJ2-1	CSVEIVSDPSGKSEQFF	TGCAGCGTTGAAATTGTGTCGGATCCAAGCGGAAAAAGTGAGCAGTTCTTC
TRBV6-1	.	TRBD1	TRBJ1-6	CACSADRGNSPLHF	TGTGCCTGCAGTGCGGACAGGGGGAATTCACCCCTCCACTTT
TRBV7-9	many	.	TRBJ2-3	CASSLAQPDTQYF	TGTGCCAGCAGCTTAGCCCAGCCAGATACGCAGTATTTT
TRBV14	many	.	TRBJ2-2	CASSQDLFQRTTGELFF	TGTGCCAGCAGCCAAGACCTCTTCCAGCGGACCACCGGGGAGCTGTTTTTT
TRBV12-3/TRBV12-4	many	TRBD1	TRBJ1-5	CASSPEDRANQPQHF	TGTGCCAGCAGTCCGGAAGACAGGGCCAATCAGCCCCAGCATTTT
TRBV7-9	few	TRBD1	TRBJ2-7	CASSKVNWTGMDYEQYF	TGTGCCAGCAGCAAGGTAAACTGGACAGGAATGGACTACGAGCAGTACTTC